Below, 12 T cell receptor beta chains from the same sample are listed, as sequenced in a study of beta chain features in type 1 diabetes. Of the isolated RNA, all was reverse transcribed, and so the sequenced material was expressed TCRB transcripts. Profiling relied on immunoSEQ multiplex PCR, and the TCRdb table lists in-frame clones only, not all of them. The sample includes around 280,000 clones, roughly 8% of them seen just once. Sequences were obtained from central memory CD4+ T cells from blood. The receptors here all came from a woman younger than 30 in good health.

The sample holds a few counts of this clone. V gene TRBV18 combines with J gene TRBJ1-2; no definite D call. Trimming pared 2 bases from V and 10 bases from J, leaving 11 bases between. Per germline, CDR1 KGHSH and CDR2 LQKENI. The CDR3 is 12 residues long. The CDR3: CASSPFQRNYTF. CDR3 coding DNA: TGTGCCAGCTCACCATTCCAGAGGAACTACACCTTC. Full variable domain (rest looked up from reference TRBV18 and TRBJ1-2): NAGVMQNPRHLVRRRGQEARLRCSPMKGHSHVYWYRQLPEEGLKFMVYLQKENIIDESGMPKERFSAEFPKEGPSILRIQQVVRGDSAAYFCASSPFQRNYTFGSGTRLTVV.

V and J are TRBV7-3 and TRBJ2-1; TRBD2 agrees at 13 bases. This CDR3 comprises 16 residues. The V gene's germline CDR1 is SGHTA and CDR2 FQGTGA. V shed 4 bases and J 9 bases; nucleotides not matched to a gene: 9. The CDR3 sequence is CASSSRTSGSLGEQFF. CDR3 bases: TGTGCCAGCAGCTCCAGGACTAGCGGGAGCCTTGGTGAGCAGTTCTTC.

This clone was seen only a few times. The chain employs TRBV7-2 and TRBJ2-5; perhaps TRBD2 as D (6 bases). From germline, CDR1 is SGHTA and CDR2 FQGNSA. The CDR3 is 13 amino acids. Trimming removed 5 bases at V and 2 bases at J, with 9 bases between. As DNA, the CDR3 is TGTGCCAGCAGCCGGGGGTGGCAAGAGACCCAGTACTTC. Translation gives CASSRGWQETQYF.

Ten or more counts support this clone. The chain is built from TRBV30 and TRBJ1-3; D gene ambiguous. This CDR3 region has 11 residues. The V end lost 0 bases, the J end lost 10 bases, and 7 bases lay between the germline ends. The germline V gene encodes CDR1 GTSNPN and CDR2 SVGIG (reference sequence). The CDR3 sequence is CAWSVRRTIYF. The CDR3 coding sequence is TGTGCCTGGAGTGTAAGGAGAACCATATATTTT.

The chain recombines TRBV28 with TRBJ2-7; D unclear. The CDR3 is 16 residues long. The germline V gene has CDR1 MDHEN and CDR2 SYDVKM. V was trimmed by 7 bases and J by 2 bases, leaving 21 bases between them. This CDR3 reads CASKSGPPSGPYEQYV. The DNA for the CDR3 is TGTGCCAGCAAATCCGGGCCTCCCTCGGGCCCCTACGAGCAGTACGTC.

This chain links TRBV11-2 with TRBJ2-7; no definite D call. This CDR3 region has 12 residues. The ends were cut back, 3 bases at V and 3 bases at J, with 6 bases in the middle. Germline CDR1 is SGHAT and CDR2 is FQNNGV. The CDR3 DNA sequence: TGTGCCAGCAGCTTTCTGGGCTACGAGCAGTACTTC. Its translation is CASSFLGYEQYF.

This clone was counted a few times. The CDR3 DNA follows: TGTGCCAGCAGTGAAGTAGGCAGGGGAAAAGGCACTGAAGCTTTCTTT. Translating gives CASSEVGRGKGTEAFF. This rearrangement joins TRBV25-1 to TRBJ1-1, with D maybe TRBD1 (6 bases). V gave up 2 bases and J gave up 4 bases, with 17 bases separating them. The CDR3 is 16 residues long. Germline CDR1 and CDR2: MGHDK and SYGVNS.

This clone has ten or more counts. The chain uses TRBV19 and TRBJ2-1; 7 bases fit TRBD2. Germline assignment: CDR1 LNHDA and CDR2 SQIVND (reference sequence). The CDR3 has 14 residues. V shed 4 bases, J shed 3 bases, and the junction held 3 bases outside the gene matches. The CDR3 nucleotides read TGTGCCAGTAGTAACGGGAGGAACTACAATGAGCAGTTCTTC. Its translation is CASSNGRNYNEQFF.

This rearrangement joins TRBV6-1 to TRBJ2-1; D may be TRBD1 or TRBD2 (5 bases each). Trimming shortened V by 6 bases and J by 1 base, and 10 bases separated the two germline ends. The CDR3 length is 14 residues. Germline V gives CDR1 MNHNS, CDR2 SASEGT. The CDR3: CASRRDQSYNEQFF. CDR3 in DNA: TGTGCCAGCAGACGGGACCAATCCTACAATGAGCAGTTCTTC.

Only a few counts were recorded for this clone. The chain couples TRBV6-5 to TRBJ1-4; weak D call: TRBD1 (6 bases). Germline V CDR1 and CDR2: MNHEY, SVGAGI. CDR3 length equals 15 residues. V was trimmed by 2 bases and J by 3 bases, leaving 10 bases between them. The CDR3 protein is CASSYDGQSNEKLFF. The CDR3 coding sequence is TGTGCCAGCAGTTACGACGGACAGTCTAATGAAAAACTGTTTTTT.

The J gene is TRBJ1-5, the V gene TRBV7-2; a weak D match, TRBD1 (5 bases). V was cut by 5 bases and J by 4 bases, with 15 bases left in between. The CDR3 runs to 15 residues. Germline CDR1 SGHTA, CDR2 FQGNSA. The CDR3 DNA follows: TGTGCCAGCAGCCCTGCCTTAAGGGGAAATCAGCCCCAGCATTTT. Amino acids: CASSPALRGNQPQHF.

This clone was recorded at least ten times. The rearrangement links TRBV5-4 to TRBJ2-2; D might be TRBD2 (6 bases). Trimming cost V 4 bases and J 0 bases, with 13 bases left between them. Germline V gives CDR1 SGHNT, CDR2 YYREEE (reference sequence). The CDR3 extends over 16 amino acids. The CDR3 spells CASSTAGRANTGELFF. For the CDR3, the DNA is TGTGCCAGCAGCACCGCGGGACGGGCGAACACCGGGGAGCTGTTTTTT. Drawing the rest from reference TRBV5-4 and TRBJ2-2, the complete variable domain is ETGVTQSPTHLIKTRGQQVTLRCSSQSGHNTVSWYQQALGQGPQFIFQYYREEENGRGNFPPRFSGLQFPNYSSELNVNALELDDSALYLCASSTAGRANTGELFFGEGSRLTVL.